The clone carrying this T cell receptor (beta chain) was observed a single time. The sample belongs to a study of PD-1 and CTLA-4 blockade in melanoma. Produced via immunoSEQ multiplex PCR; TCRdb's table is partial and in-frame only. The sample comprises more than 25,000 clones, less than 90% of which are singletons, and over 6.5% rests with the top ten. The source was CD8+ T cells from peripheral blood, collected before anti-PD-1 treatment. The receptor was isolated from a human donor with melanoma.

As DNA, the CDR3 is TGTGCCAGCAGTCTGCTGTCTGACTACGAGCAGTACTTC. Its protein is CASSLLSDYEQYF. J is TRBJ2-7 and V is TRBV6-5, with unresolved D. The germline V gene has CDR1 MNHEY and CDR2 SVGAGI. Between the trimmed V and J ends, which lost 5 bases and 3 bases, there was a span of 11 bases. CDR3 length: 13 amino acids.